This T cell receptor (beta chain) derives from a study of read filtering for tumor transcriptome and immune sequencing. Notes on the study in general: In IR-seq, single-read clonotypes were 65% to 90% of clonotypes but 3.5% to 4% of reads.

With respect to this clonotype: Its antigen is not identified. The junction and the germline gene differ at one end; a read error may be behind it.

This library used around 0.4 ug RNA and molecular barcoded adaptors spanning alpha/delta and beta/gamma chains. TCRdb ran MiXCR on the reads and lists one entry per CDR3 protein. The sample holds about 57,000 distinct CDR3 sequences; less than 25% are singletons and the top ten take roughly 17%. The sequence was obtained from a donor aged 40 or older with multiple myeloma. What was sequenced was a population of CD138-negative cells sorted from bone marrow.

CDR3 DNA: TGCAGCGTTGTGCGGCAGGTTGAGCAGCTCTTC. This sequence encodes CSVVRQVEQLF. The gene calls are TRBV29-1 and TRBJ2-1, with D unresolved. Germline V CDR1 and CDR2: SQVTM, ANQGSEA. The CDR3 is made up of 11 amino acids.